One T cell receptor beta chain is described in this entry. This sample is part of a study of T-cell reconstitution after alpha-beta-depleted transplantation in children. Preparation of the TCRbeta library was carried out with unique molecular identifiers. A single record per CDR3 protein comes from TCRdb applying MiXCR to the PCR reads. The sample gives about 600,000 distinct CDR3 sequences, under 12% of which show up once; less than 5% is in the top ten. Per the germline V gene, CDR1 is SGHAT and CDR2 is FQNNGV. J lost 6 bases, V lost 6 bases, and 5 bases had no gene match. The CDR3 extends over 14 amino acids.

Sample: PBMCs from the stem cell graft donor, taken from the stem cell graft. The chain employs TRBV11-2 and TRBJ2-7, with 13 bases lining up with TRBD2. The sequence derives from a human donor who donated a stem cell graft to a child with acute myeloid leukemia. The CDR3 is CASRPGLAGTEQYF. The CDR3 nucleotides read TGTGCCAGCAGACCGGGACTAGCGGGAACCGAGCAGTACTTC.